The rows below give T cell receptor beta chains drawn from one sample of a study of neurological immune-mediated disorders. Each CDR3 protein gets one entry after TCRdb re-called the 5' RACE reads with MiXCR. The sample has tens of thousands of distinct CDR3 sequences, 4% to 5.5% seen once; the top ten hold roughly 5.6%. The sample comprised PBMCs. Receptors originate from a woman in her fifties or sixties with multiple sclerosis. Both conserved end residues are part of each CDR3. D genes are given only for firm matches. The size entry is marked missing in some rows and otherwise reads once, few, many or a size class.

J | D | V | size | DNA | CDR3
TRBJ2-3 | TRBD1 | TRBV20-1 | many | TGCAGTGCGCCCGGGACAGGGGGCCCAGATACGCAGTATTTT | CSAPGTGGPDTQYF
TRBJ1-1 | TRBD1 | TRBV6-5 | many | TGTGCCAGCAGTACGGACAGGGGGCGGACTGAAGCTTTCTTT | CASSTDRGRTEAFF
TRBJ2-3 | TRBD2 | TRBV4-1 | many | TGCGCCAGCAGCCAAGTGAGGCTAGGAGCGGGAGCTCAGTATTTT | CASSQVRLGAGAQYF
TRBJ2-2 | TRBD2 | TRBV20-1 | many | TGCAGTGCTAGGGGACTAGCGGGAGTATCCGGGGAGCTGTTTTTT | CSARGLAGVSGELFF
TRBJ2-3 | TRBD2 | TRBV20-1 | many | TGCAGTGCAAGAGGGGATAGCGGGGGGCTCGCCGCGCAGTATTTT | CSARGDSGGLAAQYF
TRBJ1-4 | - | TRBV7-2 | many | TGTGCCAGCAGCTTACGAGCAACCGGGATTGCGGGTGAAAAACTGTTTTTT | CASSLRATGIAGEKLFF
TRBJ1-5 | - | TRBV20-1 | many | TGCAGTGCCGTAGACAGCAATCAGCCCCAGCATTTT | CSAVDSNQPQHF
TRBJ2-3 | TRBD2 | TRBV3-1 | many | TGTGCCAGCAGCCAAGAGTTGCGGAGTGGACTAGCCTTGGTGACAGATACGCAGTATTTT | CASSQELRSGLALVTDTQYF
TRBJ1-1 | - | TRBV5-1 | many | TGCGCCAGCAGCTCGGACGTGAACACTGAAGCTTTCTTT | CASSSDVNTEAFF
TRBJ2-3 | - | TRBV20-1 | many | TGCAGTGCTAGCGGGAGAGGGGATACGCAGTATTTT | CSASGRGDTQYF
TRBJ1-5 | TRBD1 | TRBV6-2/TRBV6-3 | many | TGTGCCAGCAGTCCCCGGGACAGAAGCGTAAATCAGCCCCAGCATTTT | CASSPRDRSVNQPQHF
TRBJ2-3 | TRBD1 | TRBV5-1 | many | TGCGCCAGCAGCTTGGACGGACAGGGGGCCGTAGATACGCAGTATTTT | CASSLDGQGAVDTQYF
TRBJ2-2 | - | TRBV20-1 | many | TGCAGTGCTGGGAAGCCTGGAGGGCCCGGGGAGCTGTTTTTT | CSAGKPGGPGELFF
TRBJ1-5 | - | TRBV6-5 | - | TGTGCCAGCAGTTCTGGCAGGGTGGATCAGCCCCAGCATTTT | CASSSGRVDQPQHF
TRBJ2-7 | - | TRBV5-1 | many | TGCGCCAGCAGCCACGGTTTCGAGCAGGGCAGCGAGCAGTACTTC | CASSHGFEQGSEQYF
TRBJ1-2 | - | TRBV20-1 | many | TGCAGTGTACACACCCTCACGGACGGCTACACCTTC | CSVHTLTDGYTF
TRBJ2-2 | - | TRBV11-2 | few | TGTGCCAGCAGCTTAGTACTTTTTCTCACCGGGGAGCTGTTTTTT | CASSLVLFLTGELFF
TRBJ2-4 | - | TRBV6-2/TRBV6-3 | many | TGTGCCAGCAGTTACTGGCAGCTAGCCAAAAACATTCAGTACTTC | CASSYWQLAKNIQYF
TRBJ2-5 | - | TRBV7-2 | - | TGTGCCAGCAGCTTACAACAGGGAAGTTTCGGTGAGACCCAGTACTTC | CASSLQQGSFGETQYF
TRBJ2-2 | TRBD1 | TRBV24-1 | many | TGTGCCACCGGTAACCGGGACAGGGGCACCGGGGAGCTGTTTTTT | CATGNRDRGTGELFF
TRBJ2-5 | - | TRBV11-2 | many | TGTGCCAGCAGCTGGCCGGGCGGGTCTGGGGAGACCCAGTACTTC | CASSWPGGSGETQYF
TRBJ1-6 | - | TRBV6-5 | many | TGTGCCAGCAGTCGGGGCGGGAATTCACCCCTCCACTTT | CASSRGGNSPLHF
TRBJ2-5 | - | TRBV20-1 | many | TGCAGTGCCCCGGCTGGGGGGGCGGTGATAGAGACCCAGTACTTC | CSAPAGGAVIETQYF
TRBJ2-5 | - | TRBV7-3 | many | TGTGCCAGCAGCCGAATCCGAGAAGAGACCCAGTACTTC | CASSRIREETQYF
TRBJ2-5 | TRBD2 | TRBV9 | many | TGTGCCAGCAGCGACACTAGCGGGGGGGAAGGAGAGACCCAGTACTTC | CASSDTSGGEGETQYF
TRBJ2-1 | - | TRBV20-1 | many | TGCAGTGCTAGGAGGGTTGTCTGGGAGCAGTTCTTC | CSARRVVWEQFF
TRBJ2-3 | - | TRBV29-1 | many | TGCAGCGTTGAAGACCGTAACAGGGACCCCACAGATACGCAGTATTTT | CSVEDRNRDPTDTQYF
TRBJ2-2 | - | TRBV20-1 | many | TGCAGTGCTAGCCGCCGGCCAGGGATCGGGGAGCTGTTTTTT | CSASRRPGIGELFF
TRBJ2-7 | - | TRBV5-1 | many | TGCGCCAGCAGCGTAGGACAACCCTACGAGCAGTACTTC | CASSVGQPYEQYF
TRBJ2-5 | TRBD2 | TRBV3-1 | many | TGTGCCAGCAGCCGGGGGACTAGCGGGGAAGAGACCCAGTACTTC | CASSRGTSGEETQYF
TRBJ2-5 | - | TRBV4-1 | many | TGCGCCAGCAGCCAATCGGTGGGATTTCAAGAGACCCAGTACTTC | CASSQSVGFQETQYF
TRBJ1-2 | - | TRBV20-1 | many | TGCAGTGCTACTAGACAGCCCTATGGCTACACCTTC | CSATRQPYGYTF
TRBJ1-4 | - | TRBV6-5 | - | TGTGCCAGCAGAGAGAGTCTAAATGAAAAACTGTTTTTT | CASRESLNEKLFF
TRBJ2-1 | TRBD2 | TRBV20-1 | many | TGCAGTGCTAGAGAGGGACTAGCGGGGGGCCAGCAGTTCTTC | CSAREGLAGGQQFF
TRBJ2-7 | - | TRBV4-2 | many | TGTGCCAGCAGCCAAGGGGATCAAGGGGTGGCCCTCTACGAGCAGTACTTC | CASSQGDQGVALYEQYF
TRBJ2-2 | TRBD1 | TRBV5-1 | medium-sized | TGCGCCAGCAGCTTTACTGCAGGGGGTGCCGGGGAGCTGTTTTTT | CASSFTAGGAGELFF
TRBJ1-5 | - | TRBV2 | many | TGTGCCAGCAGTGGGGTTACAGGGAGACAGCCCCAGCATTTT | CASSGVTGRQPQHF